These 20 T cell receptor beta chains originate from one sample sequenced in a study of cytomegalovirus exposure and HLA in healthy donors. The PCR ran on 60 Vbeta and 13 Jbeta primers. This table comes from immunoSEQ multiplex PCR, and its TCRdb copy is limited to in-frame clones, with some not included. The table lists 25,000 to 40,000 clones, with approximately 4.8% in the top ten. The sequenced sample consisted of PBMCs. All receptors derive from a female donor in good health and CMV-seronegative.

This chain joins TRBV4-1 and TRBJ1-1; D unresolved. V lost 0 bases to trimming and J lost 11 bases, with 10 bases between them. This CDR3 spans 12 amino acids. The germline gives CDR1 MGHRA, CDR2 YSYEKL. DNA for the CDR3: TGCGCCAGCAGCCAAGATGGAGGTACCGCTTTCTTT. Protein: CASSQDGGTAFF.

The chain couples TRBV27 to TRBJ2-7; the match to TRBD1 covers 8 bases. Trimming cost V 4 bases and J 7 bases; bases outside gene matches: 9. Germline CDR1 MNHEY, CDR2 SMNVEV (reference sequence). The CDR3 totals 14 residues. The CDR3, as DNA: TGTGCCAGCAGTTCGCACAGGGGGAGTACGGAGCAGTACTTC. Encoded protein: CASSSHRGSTEQYF.

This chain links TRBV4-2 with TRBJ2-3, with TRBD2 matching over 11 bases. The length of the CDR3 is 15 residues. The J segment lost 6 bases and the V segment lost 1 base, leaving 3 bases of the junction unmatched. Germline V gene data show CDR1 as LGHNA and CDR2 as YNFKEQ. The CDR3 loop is CASSQGLAGGDTQYF. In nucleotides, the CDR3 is TGTGCCAGCAGCCAAGGGCTAGCGGGGGGCGATACGCAGTATTTT.

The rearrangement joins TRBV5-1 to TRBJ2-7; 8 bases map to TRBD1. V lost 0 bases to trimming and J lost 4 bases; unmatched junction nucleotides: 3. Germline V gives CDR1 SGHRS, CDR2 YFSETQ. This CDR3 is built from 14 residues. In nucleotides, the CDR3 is TGCGCCAGCAGCTTGGCCCAGGGGGCTTACGAGCAGTACTTC. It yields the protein CASSLAQGAYEQYF.

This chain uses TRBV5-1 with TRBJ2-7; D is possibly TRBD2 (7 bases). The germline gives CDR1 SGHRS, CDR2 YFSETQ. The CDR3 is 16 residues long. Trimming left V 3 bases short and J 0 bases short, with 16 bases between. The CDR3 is CASSWGGRTSSYEQYF. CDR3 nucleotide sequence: TGCGCCAGCAGCTGGGGGGGCCGGACTAGCTCCTACGAGCAGTACTTC.

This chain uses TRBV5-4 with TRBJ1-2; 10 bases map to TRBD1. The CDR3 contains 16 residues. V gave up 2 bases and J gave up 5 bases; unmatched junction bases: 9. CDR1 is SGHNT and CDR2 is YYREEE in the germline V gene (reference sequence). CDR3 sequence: CASSFSGTGVTYGYTF. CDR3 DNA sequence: TGTGCCAGCAGCTTCTCCGGGACAGGGGTTACATATGGCTACACCTTC.

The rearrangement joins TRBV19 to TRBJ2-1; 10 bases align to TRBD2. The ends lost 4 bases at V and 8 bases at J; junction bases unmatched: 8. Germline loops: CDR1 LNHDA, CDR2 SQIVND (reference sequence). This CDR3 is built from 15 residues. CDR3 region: CASSSQAGGRHEQFF. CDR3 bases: TGTGCCAGTAGTAGCCAAGCGGGGGGGCGACATGAGCAGTTCTTC.

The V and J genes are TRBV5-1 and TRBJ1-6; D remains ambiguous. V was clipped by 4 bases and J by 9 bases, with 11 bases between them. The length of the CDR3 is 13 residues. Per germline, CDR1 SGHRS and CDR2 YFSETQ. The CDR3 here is CASSPSGISPLHF. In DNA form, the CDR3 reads TGCGCCAGCAGCCCTTCGGGGATTTCACCCCTCCACTTT.

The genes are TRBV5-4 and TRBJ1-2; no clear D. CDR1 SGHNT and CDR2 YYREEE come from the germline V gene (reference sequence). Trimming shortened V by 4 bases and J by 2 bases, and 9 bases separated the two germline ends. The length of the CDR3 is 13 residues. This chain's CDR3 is CASSPTENYGYTF. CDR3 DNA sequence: TGTGCCAGCAGCCCGACGGAGAACTATGGCTACACCTTC. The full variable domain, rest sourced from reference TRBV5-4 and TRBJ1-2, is ETGVTQSPTHLIKTRGQQVTLRCSSQSGHNTVSWYQQALGQGPQFIFQYYREEENGRGNFPPRFSGLQFPNYSSELNVNALELDDSALYLCASSPTENYGYTFGSGTRLTVV.

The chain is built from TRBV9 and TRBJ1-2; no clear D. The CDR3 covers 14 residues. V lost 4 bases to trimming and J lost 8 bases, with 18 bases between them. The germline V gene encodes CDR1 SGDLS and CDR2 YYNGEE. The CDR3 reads CASSLSQASGGYTF. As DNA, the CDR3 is TGTGCCAGCAGCCTATCCCAGGCTTCTGGCGGCTACACCTTC.

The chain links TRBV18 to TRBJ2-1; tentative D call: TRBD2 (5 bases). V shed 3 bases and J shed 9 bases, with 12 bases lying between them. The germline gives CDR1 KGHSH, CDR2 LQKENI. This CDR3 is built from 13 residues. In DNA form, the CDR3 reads TGTGCCAGCTCACCCGACCCTCGGGGTGAGCAGTTCTTC. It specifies CASSPDPRGEQFF.

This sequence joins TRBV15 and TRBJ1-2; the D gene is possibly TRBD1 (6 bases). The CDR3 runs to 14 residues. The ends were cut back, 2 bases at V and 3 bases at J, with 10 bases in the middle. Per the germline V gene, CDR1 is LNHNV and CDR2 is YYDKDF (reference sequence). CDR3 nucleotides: TGTGCCACCAGCAGAAGAGGACAGTACTATGGCTACACCTTC. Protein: CATSRRGQYYGYTF.

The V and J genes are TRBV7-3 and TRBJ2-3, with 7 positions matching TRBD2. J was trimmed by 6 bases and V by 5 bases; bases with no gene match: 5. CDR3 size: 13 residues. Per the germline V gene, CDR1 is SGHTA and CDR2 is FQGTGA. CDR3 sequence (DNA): TGTGCCAGCAGCCCGGGGGGTTCGGATACGCAGTATTTT. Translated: CASSPGGSDTQYF.

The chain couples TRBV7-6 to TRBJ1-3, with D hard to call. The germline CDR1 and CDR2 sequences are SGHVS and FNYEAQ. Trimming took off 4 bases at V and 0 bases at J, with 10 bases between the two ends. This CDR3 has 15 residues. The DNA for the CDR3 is TGTGCCAGCAGCTCCTGGAGAGCCTCTGGAAACACCATATATTTT. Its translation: CASSSWRASGNTIYF.

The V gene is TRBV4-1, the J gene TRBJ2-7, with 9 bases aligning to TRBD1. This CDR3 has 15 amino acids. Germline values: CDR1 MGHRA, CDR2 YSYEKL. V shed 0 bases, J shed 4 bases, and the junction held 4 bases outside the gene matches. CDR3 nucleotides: TGCGCCAGCAGCCAAGAGGACAGGGGCACGTACGAGCAGTACTTC. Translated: CASSQEDRGTYEQYF.

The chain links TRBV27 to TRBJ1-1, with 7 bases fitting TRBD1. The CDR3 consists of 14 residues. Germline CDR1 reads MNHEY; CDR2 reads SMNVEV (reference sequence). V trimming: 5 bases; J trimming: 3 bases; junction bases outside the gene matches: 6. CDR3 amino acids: CASSTRGSYTEAFF. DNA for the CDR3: TGTGCCAGCAGTACCAGGGGGAGTTACACTGAAGCTTTCTTT.

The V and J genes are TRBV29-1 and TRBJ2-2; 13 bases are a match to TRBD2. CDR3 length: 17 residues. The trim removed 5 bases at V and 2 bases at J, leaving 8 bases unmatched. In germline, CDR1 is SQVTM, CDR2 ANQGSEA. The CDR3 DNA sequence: TGCAGCGTTACCGGGACTAGCGGGGTTTCTAACACCGGGGAGCTGTTTTTT. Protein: CSVTGTSGVSNTGELFF.

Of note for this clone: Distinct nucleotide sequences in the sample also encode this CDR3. The CDR3 here is CASSLGGGYQETQYF. The DNA of the CDR3 is TGCGCCAGCAGCTTGGGGGGGGGTTACCAAGAGACCCAGTACTTC. V is TRBV5-1 and J is TRBJ2-5, with TRBD2 identical over 7 bases. Germline assignment: CDR1 SGHRS and CDR2 YFSETQ. The CDR3 loop spans 15 amino acids. J was trimmed by 0 bases and V by 0 bases; bases with no gene match: 2.

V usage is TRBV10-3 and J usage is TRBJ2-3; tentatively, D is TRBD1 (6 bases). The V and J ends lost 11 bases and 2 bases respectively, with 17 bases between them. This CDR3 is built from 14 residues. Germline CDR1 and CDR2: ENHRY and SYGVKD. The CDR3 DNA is TGTGCCGCCAAACAGGGTCAGCACACAGATACGCAGTATTTT. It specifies CAAKQGQHTDTQYF.

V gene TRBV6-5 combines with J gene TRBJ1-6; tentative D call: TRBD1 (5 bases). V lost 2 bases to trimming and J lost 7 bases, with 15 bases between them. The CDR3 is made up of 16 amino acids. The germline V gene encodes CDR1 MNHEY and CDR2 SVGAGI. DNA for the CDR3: TGTGCCAGCAGTTACGAGCTCGACAGCAAAAATTCACCCCTCCACTTT. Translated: CASSYELDSKNSPLHF.